These T cell receptor beta chains were read from a single sample in a study of blood T cell repertoires in COVID-19. Repertoires were generated with immunoSEQ multiplex PCR, while TCRdb's copy carries only in-frame clones and drops some. The profile shows over 250,000 clones, 85% to 90% of them singletons. Source material: peripheral blood. These receptors were taken from a woman between 40 and 55 years old who had recovered from COVID-19. The CDR3 runs from the conserved cysteine through the conserved F or W. Each record gives: clone size, V gene, D gene, CDR3 protein. The D gene is left open where the match is weak. Clone size is given for some rows only: seen once, a few or many times, or a class if the clone is expanded.

clone size: -; V gene: TRBV27; D gene: -; CDR3 protein: CASSPGWGGRNQPQHF
clone size: -; V gene: TRBV5-4; D gene: TRBD2; CDR3 protein: CASSRGADTQYF
clone size: -; V gene: TRBV24-1; D gene: TRBD1; CDR3 protein: CATSDRGQEEKLFF
clone size: -; V gene: TRBV7-9; D gene: TRBD1; CDR3 protein: CASSLGATGGLGGYGYTF
clone size: -; V gene: TRBV6-2/TRBV6-3; D gene: -; CDR3 protein: CASGRPGAGELFF
clone size: -; V gene: TRBV7-7; D gene: -; CDR3 protein: CASTTARGYEQYF
clone size: -; V gene: TRBV11-2; D gene: -; CDR3 protein: CASSIRGSEAFF
clone size: -; V gene: TRBV4-3; D gene: -; CDR3 protein: CASSQEPSRTEAFF
clone size: -; V gene: TRBV20-1; D gene: -; CDR3 protein: CSGLSGTEAFF
clone size: -; V gene: TRBV7-2; D gene: -; CDR3 protein: CASSLAQNYGYTF
clone size: -; V gene: TRBV5-1; D gene: -; CDR3 protein: CASSPVAGTDTQYF
clone size: -; V gene: TRBV7-2; D gene: TRBD1; CDR3 protein: CASSFDRVGTGELFF
clone size: -; V gene: TRBV9; D gene: TRBD1; CDR3 protein: CASSPGTGDNSPLHF
clone size: once; V gene: TRBV7-2; D gene: TRBD2; CDR3 protein: CASSLAGLAGGRRGETQYF
clone size: -; V gene: TRBV9; D gene: TRBD1; CDR3 protein: CASSAGQNKDQPQHF
clone size: -; V gene: TRBV4-1; D gene: -; CDR3 protein: CASSQGARLGATGELFF
clone size: -; V gene: TRBV12-3/TRBV12-4; D gene: -; CDR3 protein: CASRGAGWEAFF
clone size: -; V gene: TRBV15; D gene: TRBD1; CDR3 protein: CATSRGQGASGSPLHF
clone size: few; V gene: TRBV15; D gene: -; CDR3 protein: CATSREGFAYEQYF
clone size: many; V gene: TRBV6-2/TRBV6-3; D gene: TRBD2; CDR3 protein: CASSPGTSGLRTTDTQYF
clone size: -; V gene: TRBV24-1; D gene: TRBD1; CDR3 protein: CATSDTSFPGQGAGGNQPQHF
clone size: -; V gene: TRBV6-2/TRBV6-3; D gene: TRBD2; CDR3 protein: CASSPGTSGSWHEQFF
clone size: -; V gene: TRBV5-1; D gene: TRBD2; CDR3 protein: CASSLGGSSGANVLTF
clone size: few; V gene: TRBV10-3; D gene: TRBD2; CDR3 protein: CAISDGTRGETQYF
clone size: -; V gene: TRBV10-3; D gene: TRBD1; CDR3 protein: CAISRDRDGEQFF
clone size: -; V gene: TRBV9; D gene: -; CDR3 protein: CASSVAGATYNEQFF
clone size: -; V gene: TRBV7-8; D gene: TRBD2; CDR3 protein: CASSPLGASGFWGETQYF
clone size: -; V gene: TRBV9; D gene: -; CDR3 protein: CASSVGPRLGDTIYF
clone size: -; V gene: TRBV5-8; D gene: -; CDR3 protein: CASSLEGRGRGNEQFF
clone size: -; V gene: TRBV6-2/TRBV6-3; D gene: TRBD1; CDR3 protein: CASSSGGTGAYEQYF
clone size: few; V gene: TRBV11-2; D gene: TRBD1; CDR3 protein: CASSPRTGNQPQHF
clone size: few; V gene: TRBV28; D gene: -; CDR3 protein: CASSPPGAYGYTF
clone size: -; V gene: TRBV6-5; D gene: -; CDR3 protein: CASARGSTDTQYF
clone size: -; V gene: TRBV7-2; D gene: -; CDR3 protein: CASSFGGADTQYF
clone size: -; V gene: TRBV27; D gene: TRBD1; CDR3 protein: CASSLSSGGAVGAQHF
clone size: -; V gene: TRBV27; D gene: TRBD1; CDR3 protein: CASSPTTGRRNQPQHF
clone size: -; V gene: TRBV30; D gene: -; CDR3 protein: CAWRPRGGGAEQYF
clone size: -; V gene: TRBV5-4; D gene: TRBD2; CDR3 protein: CASSPGLAGTGELFF
clone size: -; V gene: TRBV7-2; D gene: -; CDR3 protein: CASSHRRGSNRAQHF
clone size: few; V gene: TRBV19; D gene: -; CDR3 protein: CASSIHWGGNQPQHF
clone size: -; V gene: TRBV1; D gene: -; CDR3 protein: CTSGVAGRHEQYF
clone size: -; V gene: TRBV4-2; D gene: TRBD2; CDR3 protein: CASSQDRLGAGGGEQYF
clone size: -; V gene: TRBV15; D gene: TRBD2; CDR3 protein: CATSRDLSSGRAGETQYF
clone size: -; V gene: TRBV4-1; D gene: -; CDR3 protein: CASSQGQSRGREQFF
clone size: -; V gene: TRBV11-3; D gene: -; CDR3 protein: CASSLGEGREANYGYTF
clone size: -; V gene: TRBV7-2; D gene: TRBD1; CDR3 protein: CASSFHRDRAELFF
clone size: -; V gene: TRBV7-2; D gene: -; CDR3 protein: CASSLAGGASTDTQYF
clone size: -; V gene: TRBV15; D gene: TRBD1; CDR3 protein: CATSSGQGFADTQYF
clone size: -; V gene: TRBV6-6; D gene: TRBD1; CDR3 protein: CASGDSSYEQYF
clone size: once; V gene: TRBV28; D gene: -; CDR3 protein: CASRQGGSPLHF
clone size: -; V gene: TRBV3-1/TRBV3-2; D gene: -; CDR3 protein: CASSQGRNEQFF
clone size: -; V gene: TRBV5-5; D gene: TRBD1; CDR3 protein: CASSRGQALYNEQFF
clone size: -; V gene: TRBV5-6; D gene: TRBD2; CDR3 protein: CASSPGLAALRNEQFF